The source of this T cell receptor (beta chain) is a study of regulatory T cells in long-lasting Graves disease. This CDR3 spans 13 amino acids. V was pared by 6 bases and J by 1 base, with 9 bases between. Germline lookup yields CDR1 MNHNS and CDR2 SASEGT. In building TCR beta libraries, iRepertoire HTBI primers were used together with Arm-PCR of CDR3 regions. MiXCR, run by TCRdb on the multiplex PCR reads, gives a single entry per CDR3 protein. In the table there are more than 350,000 distinct CDR3 sequences, roughly 21% of which are singletons. Time point given: persistent/refractory GD, antithyroid drugs over 5 years with positive TRAb. PBMC RNA was the source of the TCR library.

This receptor was obtained from a female donor with Graves disease. The chain is built from TRBV6-1 and TRBJ1-1; D not certain. The sample in question was peripheral blood mononuclear cells (PBMCs), obtained when the disease was refractory, from a patient treated with antithyroid drugs. CDR3 in DNA: TGTGCCAGCAGGCGTAGTACGAACACTGAAGCTTTCTTT. Protein: CASRRSTNTEAFF.